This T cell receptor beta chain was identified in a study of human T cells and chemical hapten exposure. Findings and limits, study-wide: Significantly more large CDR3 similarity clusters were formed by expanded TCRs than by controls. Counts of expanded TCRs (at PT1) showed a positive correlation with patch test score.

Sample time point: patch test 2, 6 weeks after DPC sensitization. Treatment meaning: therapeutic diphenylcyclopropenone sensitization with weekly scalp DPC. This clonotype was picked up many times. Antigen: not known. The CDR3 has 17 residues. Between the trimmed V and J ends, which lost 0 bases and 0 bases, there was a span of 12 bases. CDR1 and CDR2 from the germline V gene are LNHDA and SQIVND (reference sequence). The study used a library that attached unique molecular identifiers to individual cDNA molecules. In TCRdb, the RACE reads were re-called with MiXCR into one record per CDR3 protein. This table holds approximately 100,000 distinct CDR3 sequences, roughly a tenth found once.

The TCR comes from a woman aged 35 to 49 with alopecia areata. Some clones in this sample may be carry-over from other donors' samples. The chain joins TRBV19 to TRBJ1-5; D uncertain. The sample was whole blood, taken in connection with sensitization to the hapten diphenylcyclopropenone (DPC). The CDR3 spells CASSIDWAELSNQPQHF. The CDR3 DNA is TGTGCCAGTAGTATAGATTGGGCAGAGCTTAGCAATCAGCCCCAGCATTTT.